Detailed here is one T cell receptor (beta chain). What it binds is unknown. This sample was taken from a study of T cell clusters in autoimmune cytopenias. Findings of the study overall: TRB repertoire shifts in secondary cytopenia and chronic lymphocytic leukemia mostly reflected lymphoma, not autoimmunity.

Tens of thousands of genome equivalents of blood DNA were amplified for TRB. TRB rearrangements were amplified by touch-down multiplex PCR with mixed TRB-A/B primers. TCRdb reanalyzed the multiplex PCR reads and collapses them to one entry per CDR3 protein, without DNA. Its clone listing holds 3,000 to 4,000 distinct CDR3 sequences. The material sequenced was peripheral blood. This sequence originates from a human donor with an autoimmune cytopenia or autoimmune hepatitis (not recorded which).

CDR3 sequence: CSARLAGVVYF. The V gene is TRBV20-1, the J gene TRBJ2-3; the D gene TCRdb calls, TRBD2, cannot be checked with no DNA. The CDR3 covers 11 residues. Germline CDR1 DFQATT, CDR2 SNEGSKA (reference sequence).